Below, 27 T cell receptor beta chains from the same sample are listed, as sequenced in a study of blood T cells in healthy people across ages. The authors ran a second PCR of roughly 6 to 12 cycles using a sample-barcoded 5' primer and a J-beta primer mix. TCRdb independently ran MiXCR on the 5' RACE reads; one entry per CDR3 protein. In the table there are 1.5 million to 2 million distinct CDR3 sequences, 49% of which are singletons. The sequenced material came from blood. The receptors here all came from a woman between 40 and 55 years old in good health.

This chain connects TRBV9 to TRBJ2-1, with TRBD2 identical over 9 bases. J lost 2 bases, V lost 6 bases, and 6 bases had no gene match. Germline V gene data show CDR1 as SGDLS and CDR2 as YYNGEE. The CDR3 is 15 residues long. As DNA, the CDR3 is TGTGCCAGCACCCCAGCGGGGGGCACCTACAATGAGCAGTTCTTC. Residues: CASTPAGGTYNEQFF.

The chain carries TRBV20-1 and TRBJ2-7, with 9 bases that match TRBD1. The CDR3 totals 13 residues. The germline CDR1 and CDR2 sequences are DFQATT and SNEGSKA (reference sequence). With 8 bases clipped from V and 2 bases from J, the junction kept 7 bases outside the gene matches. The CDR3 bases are TGCAGTACGAGGACAGGGGTGGCCTACGAGCAGTACTTC. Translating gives CSTRTGVAYEQYF.

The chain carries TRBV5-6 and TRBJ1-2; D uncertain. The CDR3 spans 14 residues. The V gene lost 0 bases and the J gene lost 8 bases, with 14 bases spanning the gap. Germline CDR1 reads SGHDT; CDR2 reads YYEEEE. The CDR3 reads CASSLGRTQRGYTF. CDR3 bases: TGTGCCAGCAGCTTGGGCAGGACCCAGCGCGGCTACACCTTC.

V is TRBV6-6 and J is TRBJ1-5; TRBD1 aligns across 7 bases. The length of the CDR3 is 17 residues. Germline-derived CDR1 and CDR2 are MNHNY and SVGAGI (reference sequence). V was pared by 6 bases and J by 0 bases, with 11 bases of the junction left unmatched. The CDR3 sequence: CASRINSDRNSNQPQHF. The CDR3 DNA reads TGTGCCAGCAGGATAAACTCGGACAGGAATAGCAATCAGCCCCAGCATTTT.

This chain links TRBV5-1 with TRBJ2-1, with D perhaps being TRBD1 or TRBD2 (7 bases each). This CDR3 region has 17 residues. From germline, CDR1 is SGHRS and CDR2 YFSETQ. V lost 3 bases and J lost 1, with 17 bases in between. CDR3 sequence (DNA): TGCGCCAGCAGCTGGGGGGGTGGACAGGAGTCCTACAATGAGCAGTTCTTC. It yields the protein CASSWGGGQESYNEQFF.

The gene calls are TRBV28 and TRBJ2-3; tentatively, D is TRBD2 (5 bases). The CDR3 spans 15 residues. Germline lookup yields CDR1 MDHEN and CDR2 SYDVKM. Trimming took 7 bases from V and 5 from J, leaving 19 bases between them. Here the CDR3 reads CASNLVEREIDTQYF. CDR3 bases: TGTGCCAGCAACCTCGTCGAGAGGGAGATAGATACGCAGTATTTT.

DNA for the CDR3: TGTGCCAGCAGCAAAGTCCGGGACAGCTACAATGAGCAGTTCTTC. Its protein is CASSKVRDSYNEQFF. This rearrangement joins TRBV21-1 to TRBJ2-1; the DNA was not used to check the table's D call, TRBD1. TRBV21-1 is a documented pseudogene. The CDR3 contains 15 residues.

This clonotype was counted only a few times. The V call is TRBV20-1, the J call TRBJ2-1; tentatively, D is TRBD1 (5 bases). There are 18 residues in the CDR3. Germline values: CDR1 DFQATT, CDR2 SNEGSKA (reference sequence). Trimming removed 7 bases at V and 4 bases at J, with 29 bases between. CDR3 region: CSVPPADRLSRVYNEQFF. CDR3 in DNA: TGCAGTGTCCCCCCCGCTGACAGATTGTCCAGAGTTTACAATGAGCAGTTCTTC.

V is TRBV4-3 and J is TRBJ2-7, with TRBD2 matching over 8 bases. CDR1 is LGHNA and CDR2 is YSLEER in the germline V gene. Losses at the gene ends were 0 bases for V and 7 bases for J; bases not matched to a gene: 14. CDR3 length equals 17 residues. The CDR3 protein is CASSQDSWRGERNEQYF. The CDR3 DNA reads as TGCGCCAGCAGCCAAGATAGTTGGCGGGGGGAACGCAATGAGCAGTACTTC.

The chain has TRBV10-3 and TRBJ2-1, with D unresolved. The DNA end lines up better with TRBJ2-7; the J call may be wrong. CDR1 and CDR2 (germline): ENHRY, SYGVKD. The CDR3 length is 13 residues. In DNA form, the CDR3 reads TGTGCCATCAGTACGCAGACGTACAATGAGCAGTACTTC. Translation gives CAISTQTYNEQYF.

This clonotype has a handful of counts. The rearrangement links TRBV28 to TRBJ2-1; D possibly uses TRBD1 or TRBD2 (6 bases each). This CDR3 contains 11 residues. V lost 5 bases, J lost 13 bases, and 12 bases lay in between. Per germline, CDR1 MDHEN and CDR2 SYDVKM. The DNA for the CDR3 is TGTGCCAGCAGTAGGGGGGAGACCCAGTTCTTC. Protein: CASSRGETQFF.

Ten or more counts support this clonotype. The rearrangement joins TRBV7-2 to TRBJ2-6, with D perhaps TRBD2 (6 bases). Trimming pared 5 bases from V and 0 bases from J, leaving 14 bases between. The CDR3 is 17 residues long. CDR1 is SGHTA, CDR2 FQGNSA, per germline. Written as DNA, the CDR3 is TGTGCCAGCAGCCGGGGGACGGTTAGCTCTGGGGCCAACGTCCTGACTTTC. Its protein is CASSRGTVSSGANVLTF.

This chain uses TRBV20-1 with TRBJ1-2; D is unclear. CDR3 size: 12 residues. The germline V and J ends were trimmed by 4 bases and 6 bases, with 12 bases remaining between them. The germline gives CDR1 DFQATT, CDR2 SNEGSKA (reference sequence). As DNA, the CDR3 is TGCAGTGCTATCTCCCAGGAACATGGCTACACCTTC. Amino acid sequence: CSAISQEHGYTF.

CDR3 DNA: TGTGCCAGCAGCCAAAAGCTAAGTGGAACCGAGCAGTATTTT. Its translation: CASSQKLSGTEQYF. This rearrangement joins TRBV4-2 to TRBJ2-3, with D unclear. CDR3 length: 14 residues. Looked up from germline, CDR1 is LGHNA and CDR2 is YNFKEQ. V shed 2 bases and J shed 11 bases, with 17 bases lying between them.

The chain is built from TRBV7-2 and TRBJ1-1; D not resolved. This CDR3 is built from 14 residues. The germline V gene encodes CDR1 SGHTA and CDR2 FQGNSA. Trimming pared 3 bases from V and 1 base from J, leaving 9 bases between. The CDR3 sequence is CASSFRWGNTEAFF. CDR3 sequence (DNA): TGTGCCAGCAGCTTCCGGTGGGGGAACACTGAAGCTTTCTTT.

CDR3 protein: CASSPGRDRATILYGYTF. The CDR3 region has the DNA TGTGCCAGCAGTCCTGGGCGGGACAGGGCAACTATTCTCTATGGCTACACCTTC. The chain links TRBV27 to TRBJ1-2; 9 bases line up with TRBD1. The J segment lost 4 bases and the V segment lost 5 bases, leaving 17 bases of the junction unmatched. Germline V gene sequence: CDR1 MNHEY, CDR2 SMNVEV (reference sequence). The CDR3 runs 18 residues.

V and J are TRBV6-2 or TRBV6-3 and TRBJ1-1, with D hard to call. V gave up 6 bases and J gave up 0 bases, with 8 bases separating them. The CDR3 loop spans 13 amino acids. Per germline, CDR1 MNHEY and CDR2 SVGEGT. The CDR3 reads CASSGPLNTEAFF. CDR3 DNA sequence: TGTGCCAGCAGCGGGCCTCTGAACACTGAAGCTTTCTTT.

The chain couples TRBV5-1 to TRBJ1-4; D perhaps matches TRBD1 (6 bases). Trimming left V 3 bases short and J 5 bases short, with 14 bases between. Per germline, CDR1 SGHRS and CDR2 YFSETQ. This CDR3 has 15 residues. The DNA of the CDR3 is TGCGCCAGCAGCTATGGGGGCAGCTCCAATGAAAAACTGTTTTTT. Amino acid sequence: CASSYGGSSNEKLFF.

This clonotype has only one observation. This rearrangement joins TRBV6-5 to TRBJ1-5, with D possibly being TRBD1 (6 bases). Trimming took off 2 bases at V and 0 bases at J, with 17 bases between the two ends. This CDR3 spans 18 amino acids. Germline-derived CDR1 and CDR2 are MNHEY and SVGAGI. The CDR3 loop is CASSYIATGRDSNQPQHF. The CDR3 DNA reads TGTGCCAGCAGTTACATTGCCACAGGGCGCGATAGCAATCAGCCCCAGCATTTT.

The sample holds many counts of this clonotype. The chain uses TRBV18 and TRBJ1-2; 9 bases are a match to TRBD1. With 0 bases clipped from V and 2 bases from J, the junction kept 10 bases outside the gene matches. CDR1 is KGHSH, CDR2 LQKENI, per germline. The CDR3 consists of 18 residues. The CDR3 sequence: CASSPPYRDREGNYGYTF. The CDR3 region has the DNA TGTGCCAGCTCACCACCGTATCGGGACAGGGAGGGGAACTATGGCTACACCTTC. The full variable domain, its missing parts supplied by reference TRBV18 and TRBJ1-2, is NAGVMQNPRHLVRRRGQEARLRCSPMKGHSHVYWYRQLPEEGLKFMVYLQKENIIDESGMPKERFSAEFPKEGPSILRIQQVVRGDSAAYFCASSPPYRDREGNYGYTFGSGTRLTVV.

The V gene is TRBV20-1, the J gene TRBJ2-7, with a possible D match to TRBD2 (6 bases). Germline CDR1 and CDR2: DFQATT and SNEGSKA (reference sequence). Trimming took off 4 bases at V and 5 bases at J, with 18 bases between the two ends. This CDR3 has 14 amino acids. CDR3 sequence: CSATVTARRDEQYF. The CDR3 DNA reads TGCAGTGCTACAGTGACAGCCAGGAGGGACGAGCAGTACTTC.

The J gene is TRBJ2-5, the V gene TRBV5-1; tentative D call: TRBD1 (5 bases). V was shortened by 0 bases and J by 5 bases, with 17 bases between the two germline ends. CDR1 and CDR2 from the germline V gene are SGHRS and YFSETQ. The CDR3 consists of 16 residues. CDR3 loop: CASSLEGRVYEETQYF. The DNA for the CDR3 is TGCGCCAGCAGCTTGGAAGGCAGGGTGTACGAGGAGACCCAGTACTTC.

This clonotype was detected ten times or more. The CDR3 spells CASSQPGQGNYGYTF. The CDR3 coding sequence is TGCGCCAGCAGCCAACCGGGACAGGGAAACTATGGCTACACCTTC. The J gene is TRBJ1-2, the V gene TRBV4-3; 9 bases are shared with TRBD1. CDR1 and CDR2 (germline): LGHNA, YSLEER. The CDR3 contains 15 residues. The V gene end was trimmed by 2 bases and the J gene end by 2 bases; junction bases not matched to a gene: 3.

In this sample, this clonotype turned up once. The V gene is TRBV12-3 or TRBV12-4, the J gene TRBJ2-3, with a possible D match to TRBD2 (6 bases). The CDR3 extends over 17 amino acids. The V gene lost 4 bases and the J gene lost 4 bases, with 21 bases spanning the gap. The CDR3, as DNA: TGTGCCAGCAGTTGGGGGGTTGGAAGAGGGCGACCAGATACGCAGTATTTT. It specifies CASSWGVGRGRPDTQYF.

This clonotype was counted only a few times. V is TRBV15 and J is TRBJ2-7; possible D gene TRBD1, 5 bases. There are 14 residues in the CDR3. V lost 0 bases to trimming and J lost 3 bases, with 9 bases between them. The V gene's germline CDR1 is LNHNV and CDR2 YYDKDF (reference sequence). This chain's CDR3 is CATSREDINYEQYF. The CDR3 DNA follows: TGTGCCACCAGCAGAGAGGACATCAACTACGAGCAGTACTTC.

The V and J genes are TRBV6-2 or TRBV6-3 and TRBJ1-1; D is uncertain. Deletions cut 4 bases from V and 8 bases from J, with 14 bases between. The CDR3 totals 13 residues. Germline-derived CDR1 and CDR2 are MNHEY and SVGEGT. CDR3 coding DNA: TGTGCCAGCAGTTTGTCAACCCCCCCCGAAGCTTTCTTT. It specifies CASSLSTPPEAFF.

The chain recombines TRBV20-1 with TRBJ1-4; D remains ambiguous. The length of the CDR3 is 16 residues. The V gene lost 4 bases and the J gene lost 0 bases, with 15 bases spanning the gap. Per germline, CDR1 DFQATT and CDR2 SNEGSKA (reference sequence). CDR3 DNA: TGCAGTGCTACCTCCCTTAGGGAGGCAACTAATGAAAAACTGTTTTTT. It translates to CSATSLREATNEKLFF.